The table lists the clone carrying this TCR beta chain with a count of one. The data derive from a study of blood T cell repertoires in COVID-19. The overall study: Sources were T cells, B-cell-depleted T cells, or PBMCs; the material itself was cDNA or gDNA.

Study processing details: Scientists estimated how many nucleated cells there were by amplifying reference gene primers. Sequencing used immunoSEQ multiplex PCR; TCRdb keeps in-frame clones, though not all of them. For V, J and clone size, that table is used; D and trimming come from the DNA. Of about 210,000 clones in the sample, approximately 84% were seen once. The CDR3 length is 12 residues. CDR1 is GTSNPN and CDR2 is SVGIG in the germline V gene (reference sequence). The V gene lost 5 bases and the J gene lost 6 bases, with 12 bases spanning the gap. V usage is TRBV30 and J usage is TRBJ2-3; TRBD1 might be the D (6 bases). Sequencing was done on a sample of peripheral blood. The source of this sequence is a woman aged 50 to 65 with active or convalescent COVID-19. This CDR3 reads CAWDETGDTQYF. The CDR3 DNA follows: TGTGCCTGGGATGAAACAGGGGATACGCAGTATTTT.